The rows below give T cell receptor beta chains drawn from one sample of a study of long-term antiretroviral therapy in people with HIV. Here immunoSEQ multiplex PCR was the method, and the copy in TCRdb shows in-frame clones only, minus some. The sample includes approximately 26,000 clones, around 80% seen only once; the top ten take 9% to 10%. Material: unsorted PBMCs, obtained 1.2 years after starting antiretroviral therapy. The receptors here all came from a woman aged 40 to 50 with HIV. The CDR3 runs from the conserved cysteine through the conserved F or W. A D gene is named only where the DNA matches it firmly. Size is omitted from some rows. Given values are once, few, many or a class for expanded clones.

>TRBV19|-|-|TRBJ1-1
TGTGCCACCGCTCTGGACTCATACACTGAAGCTTTCTTT
CATALDSYTEAFF
>TRBV6-1|TRBD1|-|TRBJ1-5
TGTGCCGGTCAATCGACAGGGAGGCAGCATTTT
CAGQSTGRQHF
>TRBV7-9|-|-|TRBJ2-7
TGTGCCAGCAGTCCCCCCCGATTAGCTAGTGGCGAGCAGTACTTC
CASSPPRLASGEQYF
>TRBV29-1|-|-|TRBJ2-7
TGCAGCGCCTCCCAGGGAACAACCTACGAGCAGTACTTC
CSASQGTTYEQYF
>TRBV30|TRBD1|-|TRBJ1-1
TGTGCCTGGAGTTATAGGGACAGGAACACTGAAGCTTTCTTT
CAWSYRDRNTEAFF
>TRBV7-9|TRBD1|-|TRBJ1-6
TGTGCCAGCAGCTTCCCTGGGACAGGGTGGAATTCACCCCTCCACTTT
CASSFPGTGWNSPLHF
>TRBV10-2|-|-|TRBJ2-7
TGCGCCAGCAGCGTATTAGGTACCGAGCAGTACTTC
CASSVLGTEQYF
>TRBV2|-|few|TRBJ1-4
TGTGCCACCTCGGCCAGGGTGAAGGAAAAACTGTTTTTT
CATSARVKEKLFF
>TRBV11-3|-|-|TRBJ2-1
TGTGCCAGCAGCTCTCCGATAATAATGCCGGGACAAACGAATTACAATGAGCAGTTCTTC
CASSSPIIMPGQTNYNEQFF
>TRBV19|TRBD1|medium-sized|TRBJ2-7
TGTGCCAGTAGTATCGGACAGGGGGCGGGGGAGCAGTACTTC
CASSIGQGAGEQYF
>TRBV6-5|-|-|TRBJ2-7
TGTGCCAGCAGTTACTCGAGCGCTCGCGAGCAGTACTTC
CASSYSSAREQYF
>TRBV19|-|once|TRBJ1-1
TGTGCCAGTAGTATTCTTACAGGGTCCACTGAAGCTTTCTTT
CASSILTGSTEAFF
>TRBV5-4|TRBD2|-|TRBJ2-5
TGTGCCAGCAGCTATACTAGCGGGGGGTACCAAGAGACCCAGTACTTC
CASSYTSGGYQETQYF
>TRBV4-2|TRBD2|once|TRBJ2-5
TGTGCCAGCAGCCACGGACTAGCAGGAGATCAAGAGACCCAGTACTTC
CASSHGLAGDQETQYF
>TRBV6-6|-|-|TRBJ2-1
TGTGCCGGTGGTGGGGGGAATGAGCAGTTCTTC
CAGGGGNEQFF
>TRBV29-1|TRBD1|-|TRBJ2-1
TGCAGCGTTGTTCGTCATACCGGACAGGGGGGACGAAATGAGCAGTTCTTC
CSVVRHTGQGGRNEQFF
>TRBV10-2|-|-|TRBJ2-7
TGCGCCAGCAGTGAGTTGCGGGTCACTGAGGGGAACTTC
CASSELRVTEGNF
>TRBV5-1|-|-|TRBJ2-7
TGCGCCAGCAGCTTGGCTGGCTCCCAAGCCTACGAGCAGTACTTC
CASSLAGSQAYEQYF
>TRBV20-1|-|few|TRBJ2-1
TGCAGTGCCCGAGAATCAAGTGAGCAGTTCTTC
CSARESSEQFF
>TRBV7-9|-|few|TRBJ2-1
TGTGCCAGCAGCTTGATCCAGGCTTCGATTAATGAGCAGTTCTTC
CASSLIQASINEQFF
>TRBV29-1|-|-|TRBJ1-1
TGCAGCGTTGGGGAGGAGAACACTGAAGCTTTCTTT
CSVGEENTEAFF
>TRBV6-1|TRBD1|-|TRBJ1-2
TGTGCCAGCAGCACGGGACAGGGGGGGTATGGCTACACCTTC
CASSTGQGGYGYTF
>TRBV29-1|-|once|TRBJ2-7
TGCAGCGTTAAAATAGGGGTTAGCGAGCAGTACTTC
CSVKIGVSEQYF
>TRBV5-1|TRBD1|-|TRBJ2-1
TGCGCCAGCAGCTTTACAGGGGGCTCCTACAATGAGCAGTTCTTC
CASSFTGGSYNEQFF
>TRBV4-3|-|-|TRBJ1-5
TGCGCCAGCAGCCAGGCCTGGGGCAATCAGCCCCAGCATTTT
CASSQAWGNQPQHF
>TRBV28|-|once|TRBJ1-1
TGTGCCAGCACCAACCCCGTGGGCCCTACTGCTGAAGCTTTCTTT
CASTNPVGPTAEAFF
>TRBV4-1|-|few|TRBJ2-1
TGCGCCAGCAGCCCCCGAACCGGGGACTACAATGAGCAGTTCTTC
CASSPRTGDYNEQFF